This T cell receptor (beta chain) was identified during a study of cytomegalovirus exposure and HLA in healthy donors. Background on the study: A later analysis reported the same platform for the 100 to 150 validation repertoires and the roughly 670 first-cohort repertoires. Whole-study results and caveats: Cytomegalovirus association was listed for about 170 TCR beta chains. The classifier reportedly diagnosed cytomegalovirus status with high sensitivity and specificity.

Concerning this clone itself: What it binds is not known.

Assay: immunoSEQ multiplex PCR; the TCRdb copy retains only in-frame clones and omits some. This sample has under 50,000 clones; approximately 95% occur once, and the top ten carry approximately 7.8%. Per the germline V gene, CDR1 is MDHEN and CDR2 is SYDVKM. The length of the CDR3 is 14 residues. Trimming cost V 1 base and J 6 bases, with 11 bases left between them. Separate from the roughly 700-subject first cohort was the approximately 120-subject validation cohort, to which the donors belonged. Sequenced sample: PBMCs. The clonotype was recovered from a woman aged 18-30 years in good health and CMV-seropositive. This rearrangement joins TRBV28 to TRBJ2-3; TRBD2 might be the D (6 bases). The DNA for the CDR3 is TGTGCCAGCAGTTTATCCGGGGGAAGGGATACGCAGTATTTT. As protein: CASSLSGGRDTQYF.